Below, one T cell receptor beta chain is given with its context. This entry is derived from a study of blood T cell repertoires in COVID-19. Per the germline V gene, CDR1 is SGHDT and CDR2 is YYEEEE. V was pared by 4 bases and J by 4 bases, with 7 bases of the junction left unmatched. CDR3 length: 15 residues. TCRdb keeps only in-frame clones here, not all; method: immunoSEQ multiplex PCR. The table has about 240,000 clones, roughly 80% seen once; the top ten hold approximately 4%. Clinical history as reported by participants underpinned cohort assignment. J is TRBJ1-2 and V is TRBV5-6; TRBD1 agrees at 10 bases. The TCR was taken from a woman aged 40-49 years who had been exposed to COVID-19. Sequences were obtained from PBMCs or T cells enriched from blood (not recorded which). DNA for the CDR3: TGTGCCAGCAGCCGTCCGGGACAGGGGATCTATGGCTACACCTTC. This sequence encodes CASSRPGQGIYGYTF.